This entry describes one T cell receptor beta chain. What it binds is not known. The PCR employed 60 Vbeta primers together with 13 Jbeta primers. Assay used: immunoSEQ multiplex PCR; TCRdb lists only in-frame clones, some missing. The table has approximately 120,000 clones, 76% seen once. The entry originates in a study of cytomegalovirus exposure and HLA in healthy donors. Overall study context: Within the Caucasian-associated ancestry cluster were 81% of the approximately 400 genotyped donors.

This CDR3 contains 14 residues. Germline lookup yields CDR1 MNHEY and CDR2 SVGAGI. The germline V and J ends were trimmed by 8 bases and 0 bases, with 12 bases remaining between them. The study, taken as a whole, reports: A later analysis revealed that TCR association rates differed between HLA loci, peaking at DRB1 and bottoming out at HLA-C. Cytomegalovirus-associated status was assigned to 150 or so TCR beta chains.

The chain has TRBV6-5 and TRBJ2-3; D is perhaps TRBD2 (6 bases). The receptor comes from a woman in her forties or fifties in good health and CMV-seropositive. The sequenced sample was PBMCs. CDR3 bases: TGTGCCAGCCAGTTAAGCGGGAGCACAGATACGCAGTATTTT. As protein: CASQLSGSTDTQYF.